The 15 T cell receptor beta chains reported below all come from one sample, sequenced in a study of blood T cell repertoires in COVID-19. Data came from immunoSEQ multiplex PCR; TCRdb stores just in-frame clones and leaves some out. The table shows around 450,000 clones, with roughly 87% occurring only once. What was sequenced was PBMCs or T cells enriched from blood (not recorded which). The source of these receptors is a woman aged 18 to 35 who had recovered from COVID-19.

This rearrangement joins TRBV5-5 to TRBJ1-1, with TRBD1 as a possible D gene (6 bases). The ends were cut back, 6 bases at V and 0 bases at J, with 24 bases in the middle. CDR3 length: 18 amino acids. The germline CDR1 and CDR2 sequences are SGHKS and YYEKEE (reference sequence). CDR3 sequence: CASTANFRTDPLNTEAFF. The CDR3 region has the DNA TGTGCCAGCACCGCGAATTTTCGGACAGATCCTTTGAACACTGAAGCTTTCTTT.

CDR3 sequence reads: CATSDRSSNYGYTF. CDR3 DNA: TGTGCCACTTCGGACAGATCCTCTAACTATGGCTACACCTTC. The chain employs TRBV24-1 and TRBJ1-2, with a weak D call TRBD1 (6 bases). This CDR3 is 14 amino acids long. Germline CDR1 is KGHDR and CDR2 is SFDVKD. Trimming took 10 bases from V and 0 from J, leaving 14 bases between them.

The CDR3 loop is CASTPARGLSPLHF. CDR3 in DNA: TGTGCCAGTACTCCCGCCAGGGGGCTTTCACCCCTCCACTTT. The V and J genes are TRBV6-5 and TRBJ1-6; 8 bases match TRBD1. Germline V lookup: CDR1 MNHEY, CDR2 SVGAGI. Trimming removed 9 bases from V and 9 bases from J; junction bases left unmatched: 10. This CDR3 has 14 amino acids.

The CDR3 DNA reads TGCGCCAGCAGCTTGGCGGGGGAGACTGAAGCTTTCTTT. This translates into CASSLAGETEAFF. This chain links TRBV5-1 with TRBJ1-1; tentatively, D is TRBD1 (5 bases). The V end was cut by 0 bases, the J end by 5 bases, with 8 bases between. CDR1 is SGHRS and CDR2 is YFSETQ in the germline V gene. The CDR3 consists of 13 residues.

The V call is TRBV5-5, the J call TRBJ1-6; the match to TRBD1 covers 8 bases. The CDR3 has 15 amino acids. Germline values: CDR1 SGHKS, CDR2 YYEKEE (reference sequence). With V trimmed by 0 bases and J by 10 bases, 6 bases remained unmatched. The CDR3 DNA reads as TGTGCCAGCAGCTTGGGGACAGGGTCGGGCTCACCCCTCCACTTT. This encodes CASSLGTGSGSPLHF.

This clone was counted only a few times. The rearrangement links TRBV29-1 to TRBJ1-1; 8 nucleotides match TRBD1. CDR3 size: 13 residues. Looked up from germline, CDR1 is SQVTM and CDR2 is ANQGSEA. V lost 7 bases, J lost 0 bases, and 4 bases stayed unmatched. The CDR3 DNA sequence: TGCAGCGGCGGACAGGGACTGAACACTGAAGCTTTCTTT. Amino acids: CSGGQGLNTEAFF.

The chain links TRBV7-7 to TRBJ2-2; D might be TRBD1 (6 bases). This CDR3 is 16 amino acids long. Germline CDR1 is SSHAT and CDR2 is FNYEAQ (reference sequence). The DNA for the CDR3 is TGTGCTTCAGGGGATGACCTCGGTCTGAACACCGGGGAGCTGTTTTTT. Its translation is CASGDDLGLNTGELFF.

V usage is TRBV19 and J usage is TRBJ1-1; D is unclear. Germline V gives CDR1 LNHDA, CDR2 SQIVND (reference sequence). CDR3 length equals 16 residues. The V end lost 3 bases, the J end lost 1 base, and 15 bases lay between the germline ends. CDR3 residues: CASSIRSPSPNTEAFF. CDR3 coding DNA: TGTGCCAGTAGTATTCGCAGTCCTAGCCCGAACACTGAAGCTTTCTTT.

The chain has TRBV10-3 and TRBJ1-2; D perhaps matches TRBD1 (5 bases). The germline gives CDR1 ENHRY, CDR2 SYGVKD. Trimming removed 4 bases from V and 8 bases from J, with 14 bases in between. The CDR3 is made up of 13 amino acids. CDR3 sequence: CAISGDRDLGYTF. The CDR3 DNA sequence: TGTGCCATCAGTGGGGATCGGGACTTAGGCTACACCTTC.

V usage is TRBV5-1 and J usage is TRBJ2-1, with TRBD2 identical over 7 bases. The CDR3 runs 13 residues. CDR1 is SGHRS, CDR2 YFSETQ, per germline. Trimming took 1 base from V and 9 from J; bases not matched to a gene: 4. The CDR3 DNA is TGCGCCAGCAGCTTGCAACCGGGAGGTGAGCAGTTCTTC. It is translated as CASSLQPGGEQFF.

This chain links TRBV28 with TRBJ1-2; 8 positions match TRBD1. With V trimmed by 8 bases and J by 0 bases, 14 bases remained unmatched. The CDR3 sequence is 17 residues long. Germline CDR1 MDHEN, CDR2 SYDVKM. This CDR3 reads CASGTQGAIVANYGYTF. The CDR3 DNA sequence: TGTGCCAGCGGCACGCAGGGGGCAATCGTAGCTAACTATGGCTACACCTTC.

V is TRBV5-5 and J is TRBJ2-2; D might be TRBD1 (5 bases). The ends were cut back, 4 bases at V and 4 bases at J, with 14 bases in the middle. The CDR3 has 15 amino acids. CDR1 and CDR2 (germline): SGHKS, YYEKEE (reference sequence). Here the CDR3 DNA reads TGTGCCAGCAGCCAGTCAGGGTTCGGCACCGGGGAGCTGTTTTTT. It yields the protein CASSQSGFGTGELFF. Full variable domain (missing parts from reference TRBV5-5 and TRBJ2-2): DAGVTQSPTHLIKTRGQQVTLRCSPISGHKSVSWYQQVLGQGPQFIFQYYEKEERGRGNFPDRFSARQFPNYSSELNVNALLLGDSALYLCASSQSGFGTGELFFGEGSRLTVL.

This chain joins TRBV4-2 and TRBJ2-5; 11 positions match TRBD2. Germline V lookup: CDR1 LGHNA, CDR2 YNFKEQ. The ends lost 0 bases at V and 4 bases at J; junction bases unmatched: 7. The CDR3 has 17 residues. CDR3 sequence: CASSQEASGGLIETQYF. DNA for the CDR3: TGTGCCAGCAGCCAAGAAGCTAGCGGGGGGCTTATAGAGACCCAGTACTTC.

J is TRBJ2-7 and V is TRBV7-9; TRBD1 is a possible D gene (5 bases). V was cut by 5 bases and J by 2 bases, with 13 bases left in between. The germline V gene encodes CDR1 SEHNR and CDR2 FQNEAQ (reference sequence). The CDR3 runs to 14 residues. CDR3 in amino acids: CASSPPGRPYEQYF. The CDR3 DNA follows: TGTGCCAGCAGCCCCCCAGGGCGTCCCTACGAGCAGTACTTC.

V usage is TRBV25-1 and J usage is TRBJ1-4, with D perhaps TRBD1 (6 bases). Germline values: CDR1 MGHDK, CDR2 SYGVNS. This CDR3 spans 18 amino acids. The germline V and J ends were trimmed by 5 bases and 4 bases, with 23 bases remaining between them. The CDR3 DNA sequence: TGTGCCAGCAGTTTTCAGGGGCAAGAGGACAGCCTTAATGAAAAACTGTTTTTT. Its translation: CASSFQGQEDSLNEKLFF.